The 5 T cell receptor beta chains reported below all come from one sample, sequenced in a study of T cell responses to AZD1222 COVID-19 vaccine (dated by TCRdb to about 2021). The receptor library was made with the immunoSEQ multiplex PCR assay. TCRdb took over this immuneACCESS table, retaining in-frame rearrangements with V and J assigned. Such tables are incomplete; in checked studies, under half of the missing clones stem from an unresolved V gene, and the remainder is unexplained. The sample table shows approximately 180,000 clones, and roughly 91% are seen once. Jointly, the top ten make up roughly 26% of the sample. Reading the label with the study, this specimen's time point is: about 28 days (+/-7) after the second vaccine dose. This specimen was peripheral blood, taken 28 days after the second AZD1222 dose. The receptor set was obtained from an adult who received the AZD1222 COVID-19 vaccine.

The DNA for the CDR3 is TGTGCCAGCAGTGATTCCTACGAGCAGTACTTC. Translation gives CASSDSYEQYF. The rearrangement links TRBV2 to TRBJ2-7, with unresolved D. This CDR3 is 11 amino acids long. V dropped 3 bases and J dropped 1 base, with 1 base sitting between them. Germline V gives CDR1 SNHLY, CDR2 FYNNEI.

This clone occurred once. This rearrangement joins TRBV19 to TRBJ1-1; 7 nucleotides align to TRBD1. Germline CDR1 is LNHDA and CDR2 is SQIVND (reference sequence). With V trimmed by 8 bases and J by 1 base, 10 bases remained unmatched. The CDR3 runs 15 residues. The DNA for the CDR3 is TGTGCCAGTCGCCTCCGAGACAGGGAGAACACTGAAGCTTTCTTT. Translated: CASRLRDRENTEAFF.

J is TRBJ2-7 and V is TRBV4-2, with 9 nucleotides matching TRBD2. Unmatched junction bases numbered 6, after V lost 0 bases and J lost 3 bases. Germline assignment: CDR1 LGHNA and CDR2 YNFKEQ. The CDR3 sequence is 16 residues long. The CDR3 DNA reads as TGTGCCAGCAGCCAAGATCTGACTAGCGGACTCTACGAGCAGTACTTC. This sequence encodes CASSQDLTSGLYEQYF.

J is TRBJ2-2 and V is TRBV10-2; TRBD2 agrees at 11 bases. The J segment lost 6 bases and the V segment lost 6 bases, leaving 21 bases of the junction unmatched. CDR1 is WSHSY and CDR2 is SAAADI in the germline V gene. This CDR3 has 20 amino acids. CDR3 region: CASRTGVAGGPGSSAGELFF. Written as DNA, the CDR3 is TGCGCCAGCAGGACGGGGGTAGCGGGAGGGCCGGGTTCTTCGGCCGGGGAGCTGTTTTTT.

The J gene is TRBJ2-7, the V gene TRBV5-1; 7 nucleotides line up with TRBD2. The CDR3 sequence is 15 residues long. Trimming at V came to 5 bases and at J to 5 bases, leaving 13 bases not matched to a gene. Per germline, CDR1 SGHRS and CDR2 YFSETQ. CDR3 loop: CASSLIAGEENEQYF. For the CDR3, the DNA is TGCGCCAGCAGTCTTATCGCGGGAGAAGAGAACGAGCAGTACTTC.